This T cell receptor beta chain was observed in a study of blood T cells in healthy people across ages (dated by TCRdb to the mid-2010s). Regarding the complete study: In model experiments, template switching captured about one uniquely barcoded TCR beta cDNA molecule for every two T cells. The donors were split into four age groups: young (average around 15 years), middle-aged (about 40), aged (about 62) and long-lived (roughly 80). To avoid experimental bias, donors of different ages were distributed randomly across sequencing lanes. For two donors (one aged 18 to 29 and one aged 80 or older), the study analyzed two additional independent replicas of 1 million unique cDNA reads from the same blood draw. To track age-related changes in TCR beta repertoire diversity, the study relied on deep sequencing normalized with unique cDNA molecular identifiers. Summary of the overall study and its limitations: Conclusive comparison of naive and antigen-experienced compartments was prevented by the profiling of bulk unsorted PBMCs. Compared with the aged group, the long-lived group had more naive CD4+ T cells, fewer expanded clones and increased TCR diversity, a pattern suggesting age selection. As age increased, observed TCR beta diversity per million T cells dropped in a roughly linear way, and a significant reduction was already evident by age 40. Because donor CMV infection status was unknown, age-related changes in expanded clonotypes were potentially confounded. A strong correlation was found between observed TCR beta diversity and the percentage of naive T cells measured by flow cytometry. Total diversity estimates from one million sequenced T cells were considered lower bounds and underestimates.

The donors were about 40 Caucasian individuals from Russia, aged roughly 6 to 90 years, who were systemically healthy. Around 10 milliliters of peripheral blood were collected from each donor into EDTA-treated Vacutainer tubes. Ficoll-Paque density-gradient centrifugation was used to isolate PBMCs, with at least 6 million obtained per sample. Trizol reagent was used to extract total RNA from PBMCs, with at least 5 micrograms per sample. For every donor, flow cytometry on a PBMC aliquot measured the percentage of naive CD45RAhigh/CD27high T cells. From its cysteine to its phenylalanine, the CDR3 spans 13 amino acids. The only DNA kept is the CDR3, 39 bases in frame from the first base. The CDR1 and CDR2 encoded by the germline V gene are SQVTM and ANQGSEA. The germline ends are 14 bases apart after V is trimmed by 5 bases and J by 4 bases. The receptor library was made with 5' RACE. Sequenced on an Illumina HiSeq 2500. A second PCR of roughly 6 to 11 cycles was run with a J-beta primer mix and a sample-barcoded 5' primer. Each TCR beta cDNA molecule received a unique molecular identifier from a template-switch 5' adaptor carrying 12 random nucleotides. Each sample yielded at least 2.5 million CDR3-containing paired-end reads. The Mint cDNA synthesis kit, primed by a TRBC-specific oligonucleotide, was used to synthesize first-strand cDNA from all RNA. After uracil-DNA glycosylase treatment, a first 18-cycle PCR used universal primers M1SS and BC2_uni_R on all cDNA. The published analysis was carried out like this. Each sample was normalized by randomly selecting 1 million high-quality reads, each carrying a distinct molecular identifier. Instead of being binned into consensus sequences, reads with shared molecular identifiers were discarded. CDR3 identification, clonotype clustering and error correction used MiTCR with a Q25 quality threshold and the strictest error-elimination algorithm. A nonparametric unseen species model using Euler transformation provided a lower-bound estimate of total TCR beta diversity. TCRdb reprocessing: public reads trimmed at Q25 with fastp, clones called with MiXCR, in-frame beta chains kept. Merged by CDR3 protein, the rows form single entries marked with the most common genes and DNA. The V and J calls reflect TCRdb's pipeline rather than the authors' work. The sample table lists 550,000 to 700,000 distinct CDR3 sequences, approximately 25% of them with a count of one. The leading ten clones occupy approximately 17% of the sample.

Notes on this clonotype: Its antigen has not been determined. Base-call qualities are not available, and no considerably larger clone is one nucleotide away.

The chain is made from TRBV29-1 and TRBJ1-1; the D gene is perhaps TRBD1, on 5 matching bases. This clonotype was sampled from a woman in her sixties or seventies in good health. What was sequenced was blood. The DNA is as follows: TGCAGCGTTATTCGGGACGGATTCACTGAAGCTTTCTTT. Protein translation: CSVIRDGFTEAFF.